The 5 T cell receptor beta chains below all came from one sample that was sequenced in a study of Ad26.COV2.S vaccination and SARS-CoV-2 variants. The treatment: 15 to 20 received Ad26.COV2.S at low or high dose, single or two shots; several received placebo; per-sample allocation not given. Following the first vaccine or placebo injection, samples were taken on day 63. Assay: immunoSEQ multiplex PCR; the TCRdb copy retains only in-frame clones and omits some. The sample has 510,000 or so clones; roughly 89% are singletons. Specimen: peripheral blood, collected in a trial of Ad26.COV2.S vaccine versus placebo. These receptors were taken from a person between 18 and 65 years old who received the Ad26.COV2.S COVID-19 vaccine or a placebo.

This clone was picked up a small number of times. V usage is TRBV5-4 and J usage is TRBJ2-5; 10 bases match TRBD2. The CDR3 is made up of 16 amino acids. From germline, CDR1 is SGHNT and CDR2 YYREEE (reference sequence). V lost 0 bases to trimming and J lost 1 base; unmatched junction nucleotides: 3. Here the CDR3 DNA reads TGTGCCAGCAGCTTGGTTAGCGGGAGGCCCCAAGAGACCCAGTACTTC. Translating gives CASSLVSGRPQETQYF.

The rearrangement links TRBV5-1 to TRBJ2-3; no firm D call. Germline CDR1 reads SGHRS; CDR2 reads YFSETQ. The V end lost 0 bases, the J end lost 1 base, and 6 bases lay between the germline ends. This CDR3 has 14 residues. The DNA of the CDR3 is TGCGCCAGCAGCTTGGTATTGGGCACAGATACGCAGTATTTT. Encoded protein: CASSLVLGTDTQYF.

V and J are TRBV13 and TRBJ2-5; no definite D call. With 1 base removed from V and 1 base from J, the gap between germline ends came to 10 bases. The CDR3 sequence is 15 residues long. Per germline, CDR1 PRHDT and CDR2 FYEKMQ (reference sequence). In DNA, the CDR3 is TGTGCCAGCAGCTTAGCCCCGCCTCGCCAAGAGACCCAGTACTTC. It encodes CASSLAPPRQETQYF.

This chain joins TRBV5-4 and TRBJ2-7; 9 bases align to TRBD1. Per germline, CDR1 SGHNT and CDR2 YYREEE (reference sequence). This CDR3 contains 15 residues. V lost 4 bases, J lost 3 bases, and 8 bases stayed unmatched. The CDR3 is CASSAGQGADYEQYF. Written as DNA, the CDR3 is TGTGCCAGCAGCGCGGGACAGGGAGCTGACTACGAGCAGTACTTC.

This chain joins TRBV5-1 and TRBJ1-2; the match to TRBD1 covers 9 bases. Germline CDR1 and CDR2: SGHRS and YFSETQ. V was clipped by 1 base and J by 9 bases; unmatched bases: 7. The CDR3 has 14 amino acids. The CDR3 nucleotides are TGCGCCAGCAGCTTGAAAGGGACAGGGTCGAGCTACACCTTC. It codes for CASSLKGTGSSYTF.